These T cell receptor beta chains were read from a single sample in a study of OX40 agonist ivuxolimab in advanced cancers. Assay: immunoSEQ multiplex PCR; the TCRdb copy retains only in-frame clones and omits some. The table lists over 50,000 clones, 80% to 90% of them singletons, with less than 2% in the top ten. The sample in question was CD4+ or CD8+ T cells sorted from blood, obtained in a trial of the OX40 agonist ivuxolimab. The source is an adult with an advanced solid tumor such as melanoma, head and neck, liver or kidney cancer. Each CDR3 is given with its conserved first and last residue. Size tells how often a clone was seen (once, few, many) or the class of an expanded clone, and some rows leave it out.

j_gene: TRBJ2-3; abundance: -; len: 14; v_gene: TRBV7-9; CDR3aa: CASSSPSSTDTQYF
j_gene: TRBJ2-7; abundance: -; len: 16; v_gene: TRBV5-1; CDR3aa: CASSLPTGGLDYEQYF
j_gene: TRBJ1-5; abundance: -; len: 15; v_gene: TRBV2; CDR3aa: CASSGGRSQNQPQHF
j_gene: TRBJ2-3; abundance: -; len: 19; v_gene: TRBV7-3; CDR3aa: CASSLTARTGANYTDTQYF
j_gene: TRBJ1-5; abundance: few; len: 14; v_gene: TRBV19; CDR3aa: CASSILGEGLPQHF
j_gene: TRBJ1-5; abundance: once; len: 16; v_gene: TRBV27; CDR3aa: CASRPGTGYSNQPQHF
j_gene: TRBJ2-3; abundance: -; len: 15; v_gene: TRBV10-1; CDR3aa: CASSGGERLTDTQYF
j_gene: TRBJ2-2; abundance: -; len: 17; v_gene: TRBV7-6; CDR3aa: CASSYLPRTDGPGELFF
j_gene: TRBJ1-3; abundance: -; len: 16; v_gene: TRBV4-1; CDR3aa: CASSQAPLGVINTIYF
j_gene: TRBJ2-7; abundance: -; len: 15; v_gene: TRBV6-5; CDR3aa: CASHGRGAGAYEQYF
j_gene: TRBJ1-2; abundance: -; len: 13; v_gene: TRBV7-3; CDR3aa: CASSLEGFYGYTF
j_gene: TRBJ1-5; abundance: -; len: 14; v_gene: TRBV2; CDR3aa: CASSEGTGDSPQHF
j_gene: TRBJ1-1; abundance: -; len: 12; v_gene: TRBV2; CDR3aa: CARATGVAEAFF
j_gene: TRBJ1-2; abundance: -; len: 13; v_gene: TRBV28; CDR3aa: CASSQGQGYGYTF
j_gene: TRBJ2-7; abundance: -; len: 12; v_gene: TRBV11-2; CDR3aa: CASSLDESEQYF
j_gene: TRBJ2-2; abundance: few; len: 17; v_gene: TRBV9; CDR3aa: CASSATGTSGSWGELFF
j_gene: TRBJ1-1; abundance: -; len: 14; v_gene: TRBV10-3; CDR3aa: CAIRRSGLNTEAFF
j_gene: TRBJ2-7; abundance: -; len: 14; v_gene: TRBV15; CDR3aa: CATSRGGDSHEQYF
j_gene: TRBJ1-2; abundance: -; len: 14; v_gene: TRBV7-6; CDR3aa: CASSARTGPYGYTF
j_gene: TRBJ2-1; abundance: -; len: 11; v_gene: TRBV4-2; CDR3aa: CASSRIFEQFF
j_gene: TRBJ1-2; abundance: -; len: 11; v_gene: TRBV20-1; CDR3aa: CSVDRGYGYTF
j_gene: TRBJ2-1; abundance: -; len: 14; v_gene: TRBV19; CDR3aa: CASKEREFYNEQFF
j_gene: TRBJ1-5; abundance: -; len: 14; v_gene: TRBV7-2; CDR3aa: CASSLTGGNQPQHF
j_gene: TRBJ1-1; abundance: few; len: 13; v_gene: TRBV10-1; CDR3aa: CASSEGMRTEAFF
j_gene: TRBJ1-1; abundance: -; len: 17; v_gene: TRBV30; CDR3aa: CAWSFRCGQRIYLEAFF
j_gene: TRBJ2-1; abundance: -; len: 15; v_gene: TRBV5-1; CDR3aa: CASSLGSVIYNEQFF
j_gene: TRBJ2-6; abundance: -; len: 15; v_gene: TRBV19; CDR3aa: CASSEMRSGANVLTF
j_gene: TRBJ1-6; abundance: -; len: 16; v_gene: TRBV7-9; CDR3aa: CASSLRVGSGESPLHF
j_gene: TRBJ2-5; abundance: -; len: 12; v_gene: TRBV6-5; CDR3aa: CASSFRQETQYF
j_gene: TRBJ1-1; abundance: -; len: 15; v_gene: TRBV6-5; CDR3aa: CASSTTGTANTEAFF
j_gene: TRBJ2-1; abundance: -; len: 15; v_gene: TRBV5-1; CDR3aa: CASSPPDPTYNEQFF